The TCR beta chain under discussion was sequenced for a study of CD8+ T cells in alopecia areata. Investigators isolated RNA and reverse transcribed it into cDNA to act as the sequencing template. The protocol was immunoSEQ multiplex PCR, while the TCRdb copy is restricted to in-frame clones and leaves out a portion. The repertoire consists of nearly 200,000 clones, with roughly 64% occurring once and the leading ten covering more than 5.5%. The CDR3 runs 14 residues. CDR1 SGHRS and CDR2 YFSETQ come from the germline V gene. Between the trimmed V and J ends, which lost 0 bases and 5 bases, there was a span of 10 bases. Treatment denoted: oral pan-JAK inhibitor, 5-10 mg twice daily.

The clonotype was recovered from a human donor with alopecia areata. J is TRBJ2-3 and V is TRBV5-1; D unclear. Material: CD4+ T cells sorted from blood, obtained at week 24, from a patient treated with tofacitinib. The CDR3 loop is CASSLAAYGDTQYF. In DNA, the CDR3 is TGCGCCAGCAGCTTGGCGGCTTATGGAGATACGCAGTATTTT.